One and the same sample provided the 5 T cell receptor beta chains below, sequenced in a study of beta chain features in type 1 diabetes. Study results and limitations: Among patients with Type 1 diabetes, TCRB CDR3s were moderately but significantly shorter in every one of the four CD4+ subsets.

Their antigens remain unidentified. Of the isolated RNA, all was reverse transcribed, and so the sequenced material was expressed TCRB transcripts. Produced via immunoSEQ multiplex PCR; TCRdb's table is partial and in-frame only. The profile shows a few hundred thousand clones, around 10% of them singletons. The sample comprised central memory CD4+ T cells from blood. The receptor set was obtained from a man aged 25-45 years with type 1 diabetes.

This clone was found a few times. V usage is TRBV7-2 and J usage is TRBJ1-4, with D maybe TRBD1 (6 bases). The CDR3 consists of 15 residues. Germline CDR1 is SGHTA and CDR2 is FQGNSA. V was trimmed by 5 bases and J by 13 bases, leaving 23 bases between them. The CDR3 loop reads CASSTTVRGAGVLFF. As DNA, the CDR3 is TGTGCCAGCAGCACCACCGTCAGGGGAGCCGGGGTACTGTTTTTT.

V usage is TRBV7-9 and J usage is TRBJ1-5; 8 bases match TRBD1. V lost 5 bases to trimming and J lost 6 bases; unmatched junction nucleotides: 12. The CDR3 is made up of 16 amino acids. Per the germline V gene, CDR1 is SEHNR and CDR2 is FQNEAQ (reference sequence). The CDR3, as DNA: TGTGCCAGCAGCCAAGATCCAGGACAGGGAGGTCAGCCCCAGCATTTT. Translation: CASSQDPGQGGQPQHF.

V gene TRBV19 combines with J gene TRBJ2-3, with TRBD2 matching 7 bases. V lost 7 bases to trimming and J lost 6 bases; unmatched junction nucleotides: 10. Germline V gene sequence: CDR1 LNHDA, CDR2 SQIVND (reference sequence). The CDR3 length is 14 residues. The CDR3 bases are TGTGCCAGTAAGGGAGGACTAGAGGTTGATACGCAGTATTTT. The encoded protein is CASKGGLEVDTQYF.

This sequence joins TRBV7-6 and TRBJ1-1, with 8 bases matching TRBD1. V shed 3 bases and J 10 bases; nucleotides not matched to a gene: 7. Germline V lookup: CDR1 SGHVS, CDR2 FNYEAQ. The CDR3 consists of 13 residues. Written as DNA, the CDR3 is TGTGCCAGCAGCTTTGGACAGGGAGCCCCAGCTTTCTTT. Protein: CASSFGQGAPAFF. Drawing the rest from reference TRBV7-6 and TRBJ1-1, the complete variable domain is GAGVSQSPRYKVTKRGQDVALRCDPISGHVSLYWYRQALGQGPEFLTYFNYEAQQDKSGLPNDRFSAERPEGSISTLTIQRTEQRDSAMYRCASSFGQGAPAFFGQGTRLTVV.

This clone was observed a handful of times. The chain is built from TRBV5-1 and TRBJ1-1, with TRBD1 as a possible D gene (6 bases). Looked up from germline, CDR1 is SGHRS and CDR2 is YFSETQ. The CDR3 runs 14 residues. Trimming left V 8 bases short and J 3 bases short, with 17 bases between. The CDR3 nucleotides are TGCGCCAGTTTAAGGGGGGATCTGGACACTGAAGCTTTCTTT. Translation: CASLRGDLDTEAFF.